The 19 T cell receptor beta chains listed next were all sequenced from one sample in a study of preoperative IRX-2 immunotherapy in early breast cancer (dated by TCRdb to the late 2010s). Receptor libraries were prepared by the immunoSEQ multiplex PCR assay. TCRdb took over this immuneACCESS table, retaining in-frame rearrangements with V and J assigned. Such tables are incomplete; in checked studies, under half of the missing clones stem from an unresolved V gene, and the remainder is unexplained. This sample has around 34,000 clones in its table, and roughly four fifths of those were observed once. The ten largest make up about 2.7% of the sample. The sample's treatment or condition, from its label and the paper: preoperative locoregional IRX-2 cytokine immunotherapy. This specimen consisted of lymph node tissue, obtained from a patient treated with IRX-2 immunotherapy. These receptors originate from a human donor with breast cancer.

The genes are TRBV28 and TRBJ1-1; D call uncertain. The CDR3 extends over 12 amino acids. Between the trimmed V and J ends, which lost 2 bases and 2 bases, there was a span of 3 bases. Germline V CDR1 and CDR2: MDHEN, SYDVKM. CDR3 nucleotide sequence: TGTGCCAGCAGTTTACCAAACACTGAAGCTTTCTTT. Encoded protein: CASSLPNTEAFF.

The chain joins TRBV7-4 to TRBJ2-2; D gene uncertain. This CDR3 has 17 amino acids. The germline V gene has CDR1 SGHVT and CDR2 SQSDAQ. V shed 5 bases and J shed 5 bases, with 21 bases lying between them. CDR3 sequence: CASSPSPRLASTGELFF. For the CDR3, the DNA is TGTGCCAGCAGCCCATCCCCCCGACTGGCCTCGACCGGGGAGCTGTTTTTT.

This chain connects TRBV5-1 to TRBJ2-7; D is possibly TRBD1 (5 bases). V dropped 2 bases and J dropped 5 bases, with 20 bases sitting between them. The CDR3 runs to 16 residues. Germline lookup yields CDR1 SGHRS and CDR2 YFSETQ. Written as DNA, the CDR3 is TGCGCCAGCAGCTTCTTCCGGACGGAGAAAGGGGACGAGCAGTACTTC. Translation gives CASSFFRTEKGDEQYF.

V is TRBV6-8 and J is TRBJ1-2; no clear D gene. This CDR3 is built from 14 residues. V shed 0 bases and J shed 0 bases, with 5 bases lying between them. Germline V lookup: CDR1 MNHGY, CDR2 SAAAGT. The CDR3 region has the DNA TGTGCCAGCAGTTACTCTCACGCTAACTATGGCTACACCTTC. Amino acid sequence: CASSYSHANYGYTF.

V is TRBV28 and J is TRBJ1-5; a weak D match, TRBD1 (6 bases). From germline, CDR1 is MDHEN and CDR2 SYDVKM. Trimming cost V 5 bases and J 4 bases, with 15 bases left between them. The CDR3 is 15 amino acids. Written as DNA, the CDR3 is TGTGCCAGCAGTCGCGAGCTGGGACAAAATCAGCCCCAGCATTTT. Translating gives CASSRELGQNQPQHF.

This clone is large (0.1 to 1%) in the sample. CDR3 nucleotide sequence: TGTGCCAGCAGTTCTCCTGCCACGACGGGAGTCATGACAGATACGCAGTATTTT. Translating it yields CASSSPATTGVMTDTQYF. The chain employs TRBV28 and TRBJ2-3; possibly TRBD2 for D (6 bases). The CDR3 length is 18 residues. Germline V lookup: CDR1 MDHEN, CDR2 SYDVKM. Trimming left V 4 bases short and J 3 bases short, with 23 bases between.

V gene TRBV2 combines with J gene TRBJ2-5; D may be TRBD1 or TRBD2 (5 bases each). V lost 10 bases, J lost 5 bases, and 14 bases lay in between. The V gene's germline CDR1 is SNHLY and CDR2 FYNNEI. This CDR3 contains 12 residues. The CDR3 here is CATGTTRETQYF. The CDR3 coding sequence is TGTGCCACCGGGACCACTAGGGAGACCCAGTACTTC.

The V and J genes are TRBV19 and TRBJ2-7; 7 positions agree with TRBD1. The germline V gene has CDR1 LNHDA and CDR2 SQIVND (reference sequence). The CDR3 length is 15 residues. The trim removed 0 bases at V and 3 bases at J, leaving 5 bases unmatched. The CDR3 DNA follows: TGTGCCAGTAGTATAGACGGGACAGCCGACTACGAGCAGTACTTC. As protein: CASSIDGTADYEQYF.

The rearrangement links TRBV6-8 to TRBJ2-5, with D tentatively TRBD1 (6 bases). This CDR3 has 15 amino acids. Germline V CDR1 and CDR2: MNHGY, SAAAGT. Between the trimmed V and J ends, which lost 0 bases and 7 bases, there was a span of 15 bases. The CDR3 loop is CASSYSGTGIGTQYF. CDR3 bases: TGTGCCAGCAGTTACTCTGGTACAGGGATCGGGACCCAGTACTTC.

The V and J genes are TRBV19 and TRBJ2-2; D is unclear. V was pared by 7 bases and J by 4 bases, with 13 bases between. CDR1 LNHDA and CDR2 SQIVND come from the germline V gene (reference sequence). This CDR3 is 14 amino acids long. The CDR3 region has the DNA TGTGCCAGTAACTTTGGCCTTCTCACCGGGGAGCTGTTTTTT. It is translated as CASNFGLLTGELFF.

The genes are TRBV6-7 and TRBJ2-3, with D perhaps matching TRBD2 (6 bases). TRBV6-7 is marked as an open reading frame, function uncertain. Trimming removed 2 bases at V and 3 bases at J, with 18 bases between. The CDR3 totals 17 residues. The CDR3 DNA reads TGTGCCAGCAGTTACAGTCCTCGAGGGAGGTTAACAGATACGCAGTATTTT. The encoded protein is CASSYSPRGRLTDTQYF.

J is TRBJ2-7 and V is TRBV18; perhaps TRBD1 as D (5 bases). Trimming left V 5 bases short and J 1 base short, with 12 bases between. Germline-derived CDR1 and CDR2 are KGHSH and LQKENI. CDR3 length equals 14 residues. The CDR3 region has the DNA TGTGCCAGCTCAGACCCCTCAGGGTCCTACGAGCAGTACTTC. This sequence encodes CASSDPSGSYEQYF.

CDR3: CASSYSGGYTDTQYF. The CDR3 nucleotides read TGTGCCAGCAGTTACTCTGGGGGGTACACAGATACGCAGTATTTT. The chain recombines TRBV6-8 with TRBJ2-3; D perhaps matches TRBD2 (6 bases). This CDR3 comprises 15 residues. Between the trimmed V and J ends, which lost 0 bases and 2 bases, there was a span of 9 bases. Germline V CDR1 and CDR2: MNHGY, SAAAGT.

This clone was picked up one time. In nucleotides, the CDR3 is TGCGCCAGCAGCTTGGAGCCTAGCGGGGATGAGCAGTTCTTC. Its protein product is CASSLEPSGDEQFF. The rearrangement joins TRBV5-1 to TRBJ2-1; 9 nucleotides line up with TRBD2. After removal of 0 bases from V and 8 bases from J, the junction contained 3 bases not matched to a gene. Per germline, CDR1 SGHRS and CDR2 YFSETQ. CDR3 size: 14 residues. Supplemented by reference TRBV5-1 and TRBJ2-1, the full variable domain reads KAGVTQTPRYLIKTRGQQVTLSCSPISGHRSVSWYQQTPGQGLQFLFEYFSETQRNKGNFPGRFSGRQFSNSRSEMNVSTLELGDSALYLCASSLEPSGDEQFFGPGTRLTVL.

V usage is TRBV6-8 and J usage is TRBJ2-1; TRBD1 is a possible D gene (5 bases). V was shortened by 10 bases and J by 4 bases, with 11 bases between the two germline ends. The CDR3 consists of 12 residues. Germline V lookup: CDR1 MNHGY, CDR2 SAAAGT. Here the CDR3 DNA reads TGTGCCACTGGGGCGAATTACAATGAGCAGTTCTTC. Amino acid sequence: CATGANYNEQFF.

J is TRBJ1-2 and V is TRBV6-8, with D unclear. Germline-derived CDR1 and CDR2 are MNHGY and SAAAGT. V shed 7 bases and J shed 2 bases, with 20 bases lying between them. The CDR3 sequence is 16 residues long. CDR3 region: CASKLAAAIFNYGYTF. CDR3 in DNA: TGTGCCAGCAAACTAGCCGCAGCGATATTCAACTATGGCTACACCTTC.

This sequence joins TRBV18 and TRBJ2-7; D remains unclear. The CDR3 is 12 amino acids. The V gene lost 3 bases and the J gene lost 2 bases, with 5 bases spanning the gap. Germline V lookup: CDR1 KGHSH, CDR2 LQKENI. The CDR3 DNA reads TGTGCCAGCTCACCCGTGCCCTACGAGCAGTACTTC. Encoded protein: CASSPVPYEQYF. The whole variable domain, remainder taken from reference TRBV18 and TRBJ2-7, is NAGVMQNPRHLVRRRGQEARLRCSPMKGHSHVYWYRQLPEEGLKFMVYLQKENIIDESGMPKERFSAEFPKEGPSILRIQQVVRGDSAAYFCASSPVPYEQYFGPGTRLTVT.

The chain uses TRBV29-1 and TRBJ2-1, with 10 bases identical to TRBD2. The CDR3 totals 13 residues. In germline, CDR1 is SQVTM, CDR2 ANQGSEA. Trimming at V came to 7 bases and at J to 8 bases, leaving 8 bases not matched to a gene. For the CDR3, the DNA is TGCAGCGCTAAAGCGGGAGGGCCGTATGAGCAGTTCTTC. This codes for CSAKAGGPYEQFF.

The chain is built from TRBV6-8 and TRBJ2-1; D might be TRBD2 (5 bases). In germline, CDR1 is MNHGY, CDR2 SAAAGT. Trimming took off 1 base at V and 0 bases at J, with 7 bases between the two ends. The CDR3 consists of 15 residues. CDR3 protein: CASSYWSGSYNEQFF. The CDR3 DNA reads TGTGCCAGCAGTTACTGGAGCGGCTCCTACAATGAGCAGTTCTTC.